This entry features one T cell receptor beta chain sequence. Antigen specificity is unknown. TCRdb itself ran the 5' RACE reads through MiXCR, one entry per CDR3 protein. The profile covers almost 550,000 distinct CDR3 sequences, with around 21% appearing a single time and 12% taken by the ten largest. This specimen comes from a study of T-cell memory formation after mild COVID-19. The length of the CDR3 is 17 residues. The germline CDR1 and CDR2 sequences are LNHDA and SQIVND (reference sequence). The V segment lost 0 bases and the J segment 6 bases; nucleotides outside the gene matches: 7. General observations from the study: Proof of SARS-CoV-2 specificity was absent for the second-wave clones that crested on day 37. Clones contracting day 15 to 85 were balanced CD4/CD8; later expanders leaned CD4+.

V and J are TRBV19 and TRBJ2-2, with 10 bases matching TRBD2. Source material: PBMCs or a T cell subset sorted from them (not recorded which). The receptor was isolated from an adult woman who had mild COVID-19 (a few samples of this study predate the infection). Cell type and time point are not known. The DNA for the CDR3 is TGTGCCAGTAGTATAGAGGCTAGCGGGAGCGCATCCGGGGAGCTGTTTTTT. Protein product: CASSIEASGSASGELFF.